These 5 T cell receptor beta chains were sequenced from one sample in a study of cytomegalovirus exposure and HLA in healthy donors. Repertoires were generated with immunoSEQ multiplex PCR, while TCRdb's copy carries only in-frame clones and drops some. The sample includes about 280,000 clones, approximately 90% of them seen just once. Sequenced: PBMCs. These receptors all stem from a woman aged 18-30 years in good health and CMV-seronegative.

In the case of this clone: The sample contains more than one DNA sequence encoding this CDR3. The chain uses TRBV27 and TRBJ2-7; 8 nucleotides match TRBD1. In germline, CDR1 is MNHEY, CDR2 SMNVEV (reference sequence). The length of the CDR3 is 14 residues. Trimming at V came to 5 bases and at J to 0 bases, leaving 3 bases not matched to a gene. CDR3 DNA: TGTGCCAGCAGTGACGGGACAGGCTCCTACGAGCAGTACTTC. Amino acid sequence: CASSDGTGSYEQYF.

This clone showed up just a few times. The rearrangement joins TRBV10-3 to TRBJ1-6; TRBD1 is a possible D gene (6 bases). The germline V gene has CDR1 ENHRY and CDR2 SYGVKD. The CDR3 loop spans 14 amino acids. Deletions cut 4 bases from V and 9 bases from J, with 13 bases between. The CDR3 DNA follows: TGTGCCATCAGTGGGGTGGGAGGGGGTTCACCCCTCCACTTT. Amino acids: CAISGVGGGSPLHF.

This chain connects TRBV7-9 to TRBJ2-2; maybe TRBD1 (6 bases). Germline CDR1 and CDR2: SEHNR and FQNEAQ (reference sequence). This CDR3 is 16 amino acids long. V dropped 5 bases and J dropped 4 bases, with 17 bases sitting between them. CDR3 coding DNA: TGTGCCAGCAGCCCGGGACCCCGAGGGGGCACCGGGGAGCTGTTTTTT. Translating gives CASSPGPRGGTGELFF.

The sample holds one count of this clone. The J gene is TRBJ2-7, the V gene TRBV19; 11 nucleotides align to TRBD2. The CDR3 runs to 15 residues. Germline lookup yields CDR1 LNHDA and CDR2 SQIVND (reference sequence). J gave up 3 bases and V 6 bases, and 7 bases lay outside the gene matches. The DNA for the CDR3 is TGTGCCAGTAGGGCAACCGGGACTAGCGGCTACGAGCAGTACTTC. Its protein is CASRATGTSGYEQYF.

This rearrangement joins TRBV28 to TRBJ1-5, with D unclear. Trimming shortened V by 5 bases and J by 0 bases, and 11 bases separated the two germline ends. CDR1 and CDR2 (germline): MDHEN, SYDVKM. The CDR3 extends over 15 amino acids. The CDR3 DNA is TGTGCCAGCAGTGGAACAGACATTAGCAATCAGCCCCAGCATTTT. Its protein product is CASSGTDISNQPQHF.